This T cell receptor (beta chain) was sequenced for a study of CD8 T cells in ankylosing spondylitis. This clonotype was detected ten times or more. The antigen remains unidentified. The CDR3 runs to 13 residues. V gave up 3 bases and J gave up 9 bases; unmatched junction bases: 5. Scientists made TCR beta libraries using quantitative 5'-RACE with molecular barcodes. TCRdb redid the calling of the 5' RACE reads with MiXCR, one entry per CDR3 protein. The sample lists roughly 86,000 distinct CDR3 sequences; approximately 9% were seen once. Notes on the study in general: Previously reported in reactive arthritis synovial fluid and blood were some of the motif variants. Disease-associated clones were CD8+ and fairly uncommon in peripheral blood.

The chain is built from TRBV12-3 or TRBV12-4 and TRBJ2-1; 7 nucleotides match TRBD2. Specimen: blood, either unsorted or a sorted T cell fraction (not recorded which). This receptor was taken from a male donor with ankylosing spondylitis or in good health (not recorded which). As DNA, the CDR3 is TGTGCCAGCAGTTTGGGAGGGGCACGTGAGCAGTTCTTC. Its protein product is CASSLGGAREQFF.